Listed here are 16 T cell receptor beta chains from one sample, sequenced in a study of CD8 T cells in ankylosing spondylitis. Each CDR3 protein is one row after TCRdb ran MiXCR on the 5' RACE reads. The repertoire holds almost 45,000 distinct CDR3 sequences, 8% to 13% seen once, with over 1.1% in the top ten. Input material: blood, either unsorted or a sorted T cell fraction (not recorded which). The source of these receptors is a male donor with ankylosing spondylitis or in good health (not recorded which).

This clonotype came up a few times. This sequence joins TRBV11-2 and TRBJ2-7; D gene unclear. Germline V CDR1 and CDR2: SGHAT, FQNNGV. The V end lost 5 bases, the J end lost 4 bases, and 9 bases lay between the germline ends. The CDR3 length is 12 residues. CDR3 nucleotide sequence: TGTGCCAGCAGCGGCCGTCTTTACGAGCAGTACTTC. Translating it yields CASSGRLYEQYF.

This clonotype was counted ten times or more. J is TRBJ2-2 and V is TRBV5-1, with TRBD2 as a possible D gene (6 bases). V lost 0 bases, J lost 13 bases, and 25 bases lay in between. The CDR3 length is 17 residues. The germline CDR1 and CDR2 sequences are SGHRS and YFSETQ. The CDR3 sequence: CASSLAGTGEHRGWLFF. The CDR3, as DNA: TGCGCCAGCAGCTTGGCCGGGACGGGAGAACACCGGGGATGGCTGTTTTTT.

The chain employs TRBV9 and TRBJ2-2; no definite D call. Germline assignment: CDR1 SGDLS and CDR2 YYNGEE. The CDR3 loop spans 16 amino acids. The V end was cut by 0 bases, the J end by 4 bases, with 13 bases between. The CDR3 loop is CASSVEGPPSTGELFF. CDR3 coding DNA: TGTGCCAGCAGCGTAGAGGGCCCCCCGAGCACCGGGGAGCTGTTTTTT.

This clonotype was counted a few times. V and J are TRBV20-1 and TRBJ2-3; either TRBD1 or TRBD2 may supply D (8 bases each). The CDR3 spans 15 residues. Germline lookup yields CDR1 DFQATT and CDR2 SNEGSKA (reference sequence). V was pared by 4 bases and J by 2 bases, with 16 bases between. CDR3 DNA: TGCAGTGCTACGGGGGGGACAGGACCCACAGATACGCAGTATTTT. Its protein product is CSATGGTGPTDTQYF.

This clonotype was counted at least ten times. This rearrangement joins TRBV5-1 to TRBJ1-1, with D maybe TRBD1 (6 bases). Germline CDR1 SGHRS, CDR2 YFSETQ. Trimming cost V 9 bases and J 0 bases, with 15 bases left between them. This CDR3 has 14 residues. CDR3 coding DNA: TGCGCCACCGGTGAAGGGGACATGAACACTGAAGCTTTCTTT. This codes for CATGEGDMNTEAFF. Complete variable domain (other parts from reference TRBV5-1 and TRBJ1-1): KAGVTQTPRYLIKTRGQQVTLSCSPISGHRSVSWYQQTPGQGLQFLFEYFSETQRNKGNFPGRFSGRQFSNSRSEMNVSTLELGDSALYLCATGEGDMNTEAFFGQGTRLTVV.

In regard to this clonotype: At one end the junction does not follow the germline gene, possibly because of a read error. V usage is TRBV28 and J usage is TRBJ2-7; 7 nucleotides match TRBD1. The CDR3 has 15 residues. Germline V gene sequence: CDR1 MDHEN, CDR2 SYDVKM. CDR3 loop: CGSSFHRGPSYEQYF. The CDR3 coding sequence is TGTGGCAGCAGTTTCCACAGGGGCCCCTCCTACGAGCAGTACTTC.

This clonotype was seen at least ten times. This chain links TRBV24-1 with TRBJ2-2, with unresolved D. CDR3 size: 13 residues. From germline, CDR1 is KGHDR and CDR2 SFDVKD. The V end lost 5 bases, the J end lost 5 bases, and 8 bases lay between the germline ends. DNA for the CDR3: TGTGCCACCAGTGCCGAATGGACCGGGGAGCTGTTTTTT. Translation: CATSAEWTGELFF.

In this sample, this clonotype turned up many times. The chain links TRBV3-1 to TRBJ1-6; the D is unclear. V was clipped by 1 base and J by 5 bases, with 15 bases between them. Germline lookup yields CDR1 LGHDT and CDR2 YNNKEL (reference sequence). The CDR3 is 17 residues long. The chain's CDR3 is CASSQGLKGWDNSPLHF. DNA for the CDR3: TGTGCCAGCAGCCAAGGACTAAAGGGCTGGGATAATTCACCCCTCCACTTT.

The rearrangement joins TRBV7-2 to TRBJ2-1, with TRBD2 matching 7 bases. The CDR3 contains 14 residues. The J segment lost 10 bases and the V segment lost 0 bases, leaving 6 bases of the junction unmatched. CDR1 is SGHTA, CDR2 FQGNSA, per germline. The CDR3 DNA is TGTGCCAGCAGCTTAGCGGTCGGGAGGCCCGAGCAGTTCTTC. Its protein product is CASSLAVGRPEQFF. The full variable domain, its missing parts supplied by reference TRBV7-2 and TRBJ2-1, is GAGVSQSPSNKVTEKGKDVELRCDPISGHTALYWYRQSLGQGLEFLIYFQGNSAPDKSGLPSDRFSAERTGGSVSTLTIQRTQQEDSAVYLCASSLAVGRPEQFFGPGTRLTVL.

This clonotype was observed many times. The chain uses TRBV9 and TRBJ1-6; no reliable D call. CDR3 size: 18 residues. V was trimmed by 0 bases and J by 0 bases, leaving 13 bases between them. Germline V lookup: CDR1 SGDLS, CDR2 YYNGEE. CDR3 coding DNA: TGTGCCAGCAGCGTAGAGGACGGGATTAGCTCCTATAATTCACCCCTCCACTTT. This encodes CASSVEDGISSYNSPLHF.

This clonotype has at least ten counts. This chain joins TRBV6-5 and TRBJ1-2; D is uncertain. Trimming pared 5 bases from V and 7 bases from J, leaving 8 bases between. The CDR3 runs to 11 residues. Per the germline V gene, CDR1 is MNHEY and CDR2 is SVGAGI. DNA of the CDR3: TGTGCCAGCAGTGGACTTTTTGGCTACACCTTC. It encodes CASSGLFGYTF.

This clonotype showed up many times. V usage is TRBV28 and J usage is TRBJ2-5; D gene unclear. The CDR3 spans 14 residues. CDR1 is MDHEN and CDR2 is SYDVKM in the germline V gene. V was clipped by 8 bases and J by 0 bases, with 13 bases between them. The CDR3: CASRSPTYQETQYF. The CDR3 coding sequence is TGTGCCAGCCGGAGTCCTACGTACCAAGAGACCCAGTACTTC.

This clonotype has a handful of counts. The V and J genes are TRBV2 and TRBJ1-2; tentatively, D is TRBD1 (5 bases). The CDR3 is made up of 13 amino acids. The germline CDR1 and CDR2 sequences are SNHLY and FYNNEI. Trimming shortened V by 3 bases and J by 6 bases, and 11 bases separated the two germline ends. CDR3: CASSERRVHGYTF. The DNA for the CDR3 is TGTGCCAGCAGTGAGCGCAGGGTCCATGGCTACACCTTC.

This clonotype was counted at least ten times. The chain is built from TRBV2 and TRBJ2-5, with unresolved D. Per the germline V gene, CDR1 is SNHLY and CDR2 is FYNNEI. The CDR3 runs to 14 residues. With 1 base removed from V and 8 bases from J, the gap between germline ends came to 14 bases. The DNA for the CDR3 is TGTGCCAGCAGTGAAGGTCAGTTCGGACGAACCCAGTACTTC. Its translation is CASSEGQFGRTQYF.

A few counts support this clonotype. The chain links TRBV2 to TRBJ2-1; a weak D match, TRBD1 (5 bases). V was pared by 6 bases and J by 3 bases, with 12 bases between. The CDR3 has 14 amino acids. The germline V gene has CDR1 SNHLY and CDR2 FYNNEI. The CDR3, as DNA: TGTGCCAGCAGAGGGGTGGATTTCTACAATGAGCAGTTCTTC. Protein sequence: CASRGVDFYNEQFF.

At least ten counts were recorded for this clonotype. The chain carries TRBV3-1 and TRBJ2-7, with 7 bases that match TRBD1. The germline V gene has CDR1 LGHDT and CDR2 YNNKEL (reference sequence). The CDR3 covers 16 residues. The J segment lost 4 bases and the V segment lost 1 base, leaving 10 bases of the junction unmatched. CDR3 in amino acids: CASSQGDGTEIYEQYF. The CDR3 DNA is TGTGCCAGCAGCCAAGGAGACGGGACAGAGATTTACGAGCAGTACTTC.